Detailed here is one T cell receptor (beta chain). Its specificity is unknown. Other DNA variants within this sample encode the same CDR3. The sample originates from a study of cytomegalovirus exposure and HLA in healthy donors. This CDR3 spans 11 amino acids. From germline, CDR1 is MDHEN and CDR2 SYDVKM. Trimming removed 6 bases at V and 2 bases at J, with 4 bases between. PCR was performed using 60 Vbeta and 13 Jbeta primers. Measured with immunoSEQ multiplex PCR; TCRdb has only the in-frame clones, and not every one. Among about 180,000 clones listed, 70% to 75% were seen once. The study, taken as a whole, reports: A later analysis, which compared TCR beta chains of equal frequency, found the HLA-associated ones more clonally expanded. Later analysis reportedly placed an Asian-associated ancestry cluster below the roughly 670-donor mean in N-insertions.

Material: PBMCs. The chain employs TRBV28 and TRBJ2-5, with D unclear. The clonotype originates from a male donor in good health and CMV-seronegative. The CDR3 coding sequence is TGTGCCAGCAGCCTACAAGAGACCCAGTACTTC. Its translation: CASSLQETQYF.